The clone carrying this TCR beta chain has only a few counts. Vbeta (60) and Jbeta (13) primers were used in the PCR. Assay used: immunoSEQ multiplex PCR; TCRdb lists only in-frame clones, some missing. The sample comprises 130,000 to 150,000 clones, roughly 77% of which are singletons, and about 2.2% rests with the top ten. Per the germline V gene, CDR1 is SGHTA and CDR2 is FQGNSA. The CDR3 is 14 residues long. Trimming at V came to 5 bases and at J to 0 bases, leaving 3 bases not matched to a gene. This record comes from a study of cytomegalovirus exposure and HLA in healthy donors. The chain employs TRBV7-2 and TRBJ1-2; 7 nucleotides agree with TRBD1. Sequencing was carried out using PBMCs. This receptor was taken from a man aged 30 to 45 in good health and CMV-seronegative. CDR3: CASSTRGANYGYTF. CDR3 bases: TGTGCCAGCAGCACCAGGGGGGCTAACTATGGCTACACCTTC.